These 5 T cell receptor beta chains share one sample of origin, sequenced in a study of early T cells in non-severe SARS-CoV-2 infection. TCRdb reanalysed the 5' RACE reads using MiXCR and keeps one entry per CDR3 protein. The table lists more than 50,000 distinct CDR3 sequences, about an eighth of them singletons. The sample was whole blood. These TCRs come from an adult who was a healthcare worker with PCR-confirmed SARS-CoV-2 infection or an uninfected control (not recorded which).

The chain combines TRBV7-2 with TRBJ2-5, with 7 bases matching TRBD2. With V trimmed by 1 base and J by 5 bases, 7 bases remained unmatched. CDR1 and CDR2 from the germline V gene are SGHTA and FQGNSA. The CDR3 runs 15 residues. The CDR3 sequence is CASSLGTRVLETQYF. As DNA, the CDR3 is TGTGCCAGCAGCTTAGGGACTAGGGTCTTGGAGACCCAGTACTTC.

This clonotype has a count of ten or more. This chain links TRBV7-6 with TRBJ2-7; 12 bases fit TRBD1. Germline CDR1 and CDR2: SGHVS and FNYEAQ. J lost 2 bases, V lost 0 bases, and 5 bases had no gene match. The CDR3 contains 17 residues. The CDR3 loop is CASSLAVGQGAAYEQYF. As DNA, the CDR3 is TGTGCCAGCAGCTTAGCCGTGGGACAGGGGGCCGCCTACGAGCAGTACTTC. The full variable domain, rest sourced from reference TRBV7-6 and TRBJ2-7, is GAGVSQSPRYKVTKRGQDVALRCDPISGHVSLYWYRQALGQGPEFLTYFNYEAQQDKSGLPNDRFSAERPEGSISTLTIQRTEQRDSAMYRCASSLAVGQGAAYEQYFGPGTRLTVT.

This clonotype was counted ten times or more. V and J are TRBV29-1 and TRBJ1-2, with D perhaps matching TRBD1 (5 bases). In germline, CDR1 is SQVTM, CDR2 ANQGSEA. CDR3 length equals 12 residues. V was trimmed by 6 bases and J by 4 bases, leaving 12 bases between them. The CDR3 sequence: CSVETAVYGYTF. DNA for the CDR3: TGCAGCGTCGAGACAGCAGTCTATGGCTACACCTTC.

There are a few counts of this clonotype. The CDR3 protein is CASSLESGASNEQFF. CDR3 nucleotide sequence: TGTGCCAGCAGCTTAGAATCGGGGGCCAGCAATGAGCAGTTCTTC. The V and J genes are TRBV7-8 and TRBJ2-1, with D perhaps given as TRBD1 or TRBD2 (6 bases each). Germline loops: CDR1 SGHVS, CDR2 FQNEAQ. This CDR3 is 15 amino acids long. V lost 1 base to trimming and J lost 6 bases, with 13 bases between them.

This clonotype was seen ten or more times. The chain is built from TRBV29-1 and TRBJ2-1, with D perhaps TRBD2 (6 bases). V dropped 1 base and J dropped 6 bases, with 13 bases sitting between them. Germline V gene lookup returns CDR1 SQVTM and CDR2 ANQGSEA. CDR3 length: 14 amino acids. CDR3 DNA: TGCAGCGTTGAAGCCTTCGAGCGGGTCAATGAGCAGTTCTTC. It translates to CSVEAFERVNEQFF.